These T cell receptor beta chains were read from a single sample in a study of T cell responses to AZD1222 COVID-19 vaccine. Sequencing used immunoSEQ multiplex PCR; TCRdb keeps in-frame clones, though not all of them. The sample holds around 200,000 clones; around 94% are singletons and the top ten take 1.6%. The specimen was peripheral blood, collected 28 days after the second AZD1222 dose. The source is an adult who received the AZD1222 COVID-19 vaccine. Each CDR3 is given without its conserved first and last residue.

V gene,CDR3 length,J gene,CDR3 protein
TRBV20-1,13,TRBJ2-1,SASDGDPSYNEQF
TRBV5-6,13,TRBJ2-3,ASSLNRGVTDTQY
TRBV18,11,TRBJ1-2,ASSPRESEGYT
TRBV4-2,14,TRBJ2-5,ASSPGLSGSGRTQY
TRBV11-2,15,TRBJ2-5,ASSEGTGGPFQETQY
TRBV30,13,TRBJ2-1,AWSVLGTRVVEQF
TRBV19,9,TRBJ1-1,ATIGDTEAF
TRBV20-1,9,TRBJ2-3,SASVGYTQY
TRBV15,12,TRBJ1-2,ATSSRTTGDGYT
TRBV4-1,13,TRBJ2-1,ASRLSGTSRNEQF
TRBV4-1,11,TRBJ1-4,ASSQVSLEKLF
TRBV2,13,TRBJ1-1,ASSEIDRGRTEAF
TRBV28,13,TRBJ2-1,ASSPSGIVRNEQF
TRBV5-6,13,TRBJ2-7,ASSPLQGPRHEQY
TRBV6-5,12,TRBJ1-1,ASSYMGRGTEAF
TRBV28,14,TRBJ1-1,ASSFPSGLVKTEAF
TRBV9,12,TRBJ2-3,ASALRGEVDTQY
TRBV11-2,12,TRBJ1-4,ASSPSGNNEKLF
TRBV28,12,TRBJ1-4,ASSSRTGNEKLF
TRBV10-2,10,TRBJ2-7,ASSPGSYEQY
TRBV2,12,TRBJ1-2,ASSGGRGYYGYT
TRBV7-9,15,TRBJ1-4,ASSPHPGQIWDEKLF
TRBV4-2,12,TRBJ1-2,ASSQDVGRYGYT
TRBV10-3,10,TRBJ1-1,AIRSVGTEAF
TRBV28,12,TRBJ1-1,ASRPGQVNTEAF
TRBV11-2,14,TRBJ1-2,ASTSAAMGDAYGYT
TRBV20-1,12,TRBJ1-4,SASADRWDEKLF
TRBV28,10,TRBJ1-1,ASTLQGQTCF
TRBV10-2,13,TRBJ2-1,ASRLATSSYNEQF
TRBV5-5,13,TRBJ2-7,ASSSRDRASYEQY
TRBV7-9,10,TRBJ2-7,ASSPSPYEQY
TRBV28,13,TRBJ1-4,ASSSPGRLGEKLF
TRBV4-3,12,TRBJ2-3,ASSQELQTDTQY
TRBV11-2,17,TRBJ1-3,ASSLNKGSRGMTGNTIY
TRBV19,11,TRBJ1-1,ASSINGDTEAF
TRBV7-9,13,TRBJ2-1,ASNLPTGGVNEQF
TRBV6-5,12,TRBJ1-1,ASNQGGMNTEAF
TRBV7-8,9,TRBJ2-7,ASSVNYEQY
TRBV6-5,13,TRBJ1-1,ASSYVGGMGTEAF
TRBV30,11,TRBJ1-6,AWGPEGESPLH
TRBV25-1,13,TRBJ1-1,ASSVRTSLNTEAF
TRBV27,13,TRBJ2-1,ASTGRLSSYNEQF
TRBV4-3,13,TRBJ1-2,ASSQDLRGNYGYT
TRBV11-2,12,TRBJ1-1,ASNPGVPNTEAF
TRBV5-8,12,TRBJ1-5,ASSLWGGGQPQH
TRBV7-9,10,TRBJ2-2,ASSFPDGELF
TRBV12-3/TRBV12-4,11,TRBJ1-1,ASSAGQAPEAF
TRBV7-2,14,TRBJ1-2,ASSSLGGVGNYGYT
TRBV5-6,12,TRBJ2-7,ASSPRVNFYEQY
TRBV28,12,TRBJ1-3,ASSLIRAGNTIY
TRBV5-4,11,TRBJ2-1,ASSWAPLDEQF
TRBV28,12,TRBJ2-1,ASNEERDYNEQF
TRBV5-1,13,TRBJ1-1,ASSFEPGGNTEAF
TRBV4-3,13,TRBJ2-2,ASSSGQGGTGELF